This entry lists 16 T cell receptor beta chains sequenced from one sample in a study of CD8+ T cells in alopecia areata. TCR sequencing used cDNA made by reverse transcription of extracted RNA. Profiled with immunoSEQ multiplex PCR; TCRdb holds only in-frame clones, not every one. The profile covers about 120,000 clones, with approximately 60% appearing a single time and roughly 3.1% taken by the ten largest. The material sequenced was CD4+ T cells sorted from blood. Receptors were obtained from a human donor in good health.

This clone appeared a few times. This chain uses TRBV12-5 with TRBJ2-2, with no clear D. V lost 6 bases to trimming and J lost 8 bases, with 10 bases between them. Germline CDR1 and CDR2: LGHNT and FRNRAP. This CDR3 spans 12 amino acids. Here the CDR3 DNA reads TGTGCTAGTGGCCTGCCTTCAGGGGAGCTGTTTTTT. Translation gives CASGLPSGELFF.

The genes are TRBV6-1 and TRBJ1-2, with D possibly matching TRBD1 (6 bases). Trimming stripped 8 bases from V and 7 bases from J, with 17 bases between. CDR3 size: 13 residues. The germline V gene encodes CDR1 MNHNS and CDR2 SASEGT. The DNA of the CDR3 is TGTGCCAGCGGACAGATCTATGAGGCTGGCTACACCTTC. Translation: CASGQIYEAGYTF.

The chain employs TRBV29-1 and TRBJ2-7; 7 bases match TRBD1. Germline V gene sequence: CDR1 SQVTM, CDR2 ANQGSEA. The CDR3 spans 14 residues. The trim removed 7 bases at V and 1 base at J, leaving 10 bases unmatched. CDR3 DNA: TGCAGCGCTGGACTGACAGGGAGTTCCTACGAGCAGTACTTC. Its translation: CSAGLTGSSYEQYF.

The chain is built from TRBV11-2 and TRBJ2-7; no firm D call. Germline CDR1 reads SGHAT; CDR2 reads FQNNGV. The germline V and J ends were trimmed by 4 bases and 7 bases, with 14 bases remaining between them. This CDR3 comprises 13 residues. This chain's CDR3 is CASSSSWSGEQYF. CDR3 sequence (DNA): TGTGCCAGCAGCTCCTCGTGGTCAGGAGAGCAGTACTTC.

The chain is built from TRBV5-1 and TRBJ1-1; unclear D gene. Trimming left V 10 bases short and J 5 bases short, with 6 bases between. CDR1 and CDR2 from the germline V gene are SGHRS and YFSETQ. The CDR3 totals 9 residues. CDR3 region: CARRTEAFF. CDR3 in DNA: TGCGCCCGGAGAACTGAAGCTTTCTTT.

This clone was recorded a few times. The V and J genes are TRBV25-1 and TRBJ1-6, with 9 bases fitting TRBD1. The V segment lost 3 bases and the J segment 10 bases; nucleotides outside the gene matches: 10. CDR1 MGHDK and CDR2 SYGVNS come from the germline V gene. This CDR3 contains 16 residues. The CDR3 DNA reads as TGTGCCAGCAGTGACCAGCGGGACAGGGTAGCATCACCCCTCCACTTT. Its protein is CASSDQRDRVASPLHF.

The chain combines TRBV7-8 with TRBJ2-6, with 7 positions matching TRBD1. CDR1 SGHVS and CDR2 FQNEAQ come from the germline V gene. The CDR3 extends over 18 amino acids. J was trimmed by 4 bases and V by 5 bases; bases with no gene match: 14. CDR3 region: CASSAKRRGLSGANVLTF. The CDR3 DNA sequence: TGTGCCAGCAGCGCTAAACGCAGGGGGTTATCAGGGGCCAACGTCCTGACTTTC. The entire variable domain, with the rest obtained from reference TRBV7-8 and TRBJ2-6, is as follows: GAGVSQSPRYKVAKRGQDVALRCDPISGHVSLFWYQQALGQGPEFLTYFQNEAQLDKSGLPSDRFFAERPEGSVSTLKIQRTQQEDSAVYLCASSAKRRGLSGANVLTFGAGSRLTVL.

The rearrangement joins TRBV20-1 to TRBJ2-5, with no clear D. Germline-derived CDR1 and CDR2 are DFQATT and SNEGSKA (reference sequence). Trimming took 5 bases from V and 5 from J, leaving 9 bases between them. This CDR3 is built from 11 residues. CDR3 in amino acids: CSASAWETQYF. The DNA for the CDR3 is TGCAGTGCTTCTGCTTGGGAGACCCAGTACTTC.

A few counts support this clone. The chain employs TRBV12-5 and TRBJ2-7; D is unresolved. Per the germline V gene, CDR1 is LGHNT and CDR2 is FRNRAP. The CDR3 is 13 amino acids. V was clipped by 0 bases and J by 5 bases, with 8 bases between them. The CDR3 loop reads CASGLVSTDEQYF. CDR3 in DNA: TGTGCTAGTGGTTTGGTCTCCACCGACGAGCAGTACTTC.

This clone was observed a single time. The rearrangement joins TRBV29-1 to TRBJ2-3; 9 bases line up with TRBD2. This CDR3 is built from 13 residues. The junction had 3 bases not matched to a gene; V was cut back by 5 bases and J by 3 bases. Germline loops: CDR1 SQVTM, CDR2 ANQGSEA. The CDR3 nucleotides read TGCAGCGTTCGCGGGGGGGGAACAGATACGCAGTATTTT. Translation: CSVRGGGTDTQYF.

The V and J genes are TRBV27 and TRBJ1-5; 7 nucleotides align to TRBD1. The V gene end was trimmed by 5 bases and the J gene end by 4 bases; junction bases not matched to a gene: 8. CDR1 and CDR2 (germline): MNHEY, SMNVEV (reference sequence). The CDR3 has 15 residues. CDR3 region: CASSPRTGLNQPQHF. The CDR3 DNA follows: TGTGCCAGCAGTCCCCGGACAGGACTTAATCAGCCCCAGCATTTT.

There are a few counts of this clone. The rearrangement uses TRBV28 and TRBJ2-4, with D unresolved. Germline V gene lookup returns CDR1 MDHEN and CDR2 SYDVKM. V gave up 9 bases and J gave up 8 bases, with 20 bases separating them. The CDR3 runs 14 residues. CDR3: CASIAGAKGDIQYF. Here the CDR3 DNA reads TGTGCCAGTATCGCCGGAGCTAAAGGAGACATTCAGTACTTC.

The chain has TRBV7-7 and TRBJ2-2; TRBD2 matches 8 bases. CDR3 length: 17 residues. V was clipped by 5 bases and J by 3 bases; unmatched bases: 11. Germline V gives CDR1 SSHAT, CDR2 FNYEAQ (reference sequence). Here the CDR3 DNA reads TGTGCCAGCAGCACCCAGGGAGCGGGGGCTTACACCGGGGAGCTGTTTTTT. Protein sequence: CASSTQGAGAYTGELFF. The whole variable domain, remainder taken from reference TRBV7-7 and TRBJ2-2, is GAGVSQSPRYKVTKRGQDVTLRCDPISSHATLYWYQQALGQGPEFLTYFNYEAQPDKSGLPSDRFSAERPEGSISTLTIQRTEQRDSAMYRCASSTQGAGAYTGELFFGEGSRLTVL.

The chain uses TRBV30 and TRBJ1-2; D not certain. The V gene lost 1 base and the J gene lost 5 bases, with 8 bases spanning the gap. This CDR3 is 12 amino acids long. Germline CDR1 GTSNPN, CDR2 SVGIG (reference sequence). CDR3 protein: CAWSGLQYGYTF. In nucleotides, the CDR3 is TGTGCCTGGAGTGGATTGCAGTATGGCTACACCTTC.

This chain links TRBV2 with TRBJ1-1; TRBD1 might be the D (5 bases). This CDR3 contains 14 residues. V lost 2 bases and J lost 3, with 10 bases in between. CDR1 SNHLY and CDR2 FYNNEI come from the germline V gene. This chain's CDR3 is CASSEQGGDTEAFF. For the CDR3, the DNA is TGTGCCAGCAGTGAACAGGGCGGCGACACTGAAGCTTTCTTT.

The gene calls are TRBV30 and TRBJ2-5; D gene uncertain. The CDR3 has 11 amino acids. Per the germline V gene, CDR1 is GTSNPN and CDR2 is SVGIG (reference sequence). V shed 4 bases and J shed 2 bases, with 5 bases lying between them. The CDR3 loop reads CAWTQQETQYF. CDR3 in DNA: TGTGCCTGGACCCAGCAAGAGACCCAGTACTTC.